This entry lists 18 T cell receptor beta chains sequenced from one sample in a study of T-cell memory formation after mild COVID-19. MiXCR was run by TCRdb on the 5' RACE reads, yielding one entry per CDR3 protein. Found here are about 360,000 distinct CDR3 sequences, roughly 14% of them singletons; the top ten hold about 22%. The sequencing sample was made of PBMCs or a T cell subset sorted from them (not recorded which). The receptors come from a man aged 18 to 35 who had mild COVID-19 (a few samples of this study predate the infection). Cell type and time point are not known.

This chain connects TRBV15 to TRBJ2-2; a weak D match, TRBD2 (5 bases). V gave up 4 bases and J gave up 4 bases, with 19 bases separating them. In germline, CDR1 is LNHNV, CDR2 YYDKDF (reference sequence). This CDR3 spans 17 amino acids. CDR3 region: CATSKLGEWVGTGELFF. As DNA, the CDR3 is TGTGCCACCAGCAAATTGGGAGAGTGGGTAGGCACCGGGGAGCTGTTTTTT.

The chain links TRBV20-1 to TRBJ2-5, with D tentatively TRBD2 (6 bases). The CDR3 has 15 residues. Trimming pared 5 bases from V and 1 base from J, leaving 17 bases between. Germline CDR1 and CDR2: DFQATT and SNEGSKA (reference sequence). Here the CDR3 DNA reads TGCAGTGCTTCCAACCCCCGGGGGTTCCAAGAGACCCAGTACTTC. This codes for CSASNPRGFQETQYF.

This clonotype occurred a few times. The chain links TRBV5-4 to TRBJ2-3; no clear D. CDR1 SGHNT and CDR2 YYREEE come from the germline V gene (reference sequence). The CDR3 runs to 14 residues. The V end was cut by 0 bases, the J end by 4 bases, with 9 bases between. This CDR3 is CASSLGRWPDTQYF. CDR3 sequence (DNA): TGTGCCAGCAGCTTGGGGCGGTGGCCAGATACGCAGTATTTT.

This clonotype was counted only a few times. The CDR3 here is CASSSGSFEQFF. DNA of the CDR3: TGTGCCAGCAGCTCAGGGAGTTTTGAGCAGTTCTTC. The chain couples TRBV7-8 to TRBJ2-1, with D perhaps TRBD1 or TRBD2 (5 bases each). The V gene lost 4 bases and the J gene lost 9 bases, with 10 bases spanning the gap. Germline loops: CDR1 SGHVS, CDR2 FQNEAQ. The CDR3 spans 12 residues.

V gene TRBV18 combines with J gene TRBJ1-6; TRBD1 agrees at 10 bases. Unmatched junction bases numbered 2, after V lost 2 bases and J lost 7 bases. Germline-derived CDR1 and CDR2 are KGHSH and LQKENI. The CDR3 sequence is 15 residues long. Here the CDR3 DNA reads TGTGCCAGCTCACCAGGGACAGGGGCCAATTCACCCCTCCACTTT. It specifies CASSPGTGANSPLHF.

In this sample, this clonotype turned up many times. V is TRBV2 and J is TRBJ2-3, with unresolved D. V gave up 2 bases and J gave up 5 bases, with 5 bases separating them. CDR3 length: 12 residues. Germline loops: CDR1 SNHLY, CDR2 FYNNEI. Here the CDR3 reads CASSELEDTQYF. The CDR3 DNA reads as TGTGCCAGCAGTGAACTGGAAGATACGCAGTATTTT.

The gene calls are TRBV5-1 and TRBJ2-3; a possible D gene is TRBD1 (6 bases). This CDR3 is built from 15 residues. V lost 4 bases and J 3 bases, leaving 15 bases between the germline ends. Per germline, CDR1 SGHRS and CDR2 YFSETQ. CDR3 bases: TGCGCCAGCAGCGCAGGGGCTCGCCAGACAGATACGCAGTATTTT. It encodes CASSAGARQTDTQYF.

In nucleotides, the CDR3 is TGTGCCAGCAGCTGGACCGGGACAGGGGGCTCCTACGAGCAGTACTTC. Its translation is CASSWTGTGGSYEQYF. The rearrangement links TRBV6-5 to TRBJ2-7, with 11 nucleotides matching TRBD1. CDR1 and CDR2 from the germline V gene are MNHEY and SVGAGI. The J segment lost 0 bases and the V segment lost 6 bases, leaving 7 bases of the junction unmatched. This CDR3 comprises 16 residues.

This clonotype was seen a few times. CDR3 nucleotide sequence: TGCGCCAGCAGGAGACAGGGGGCGATTAGCTCCTACGAGCAGTACTTC. Its protein product is CASRRQGAISSYEQYF. The chain is built from TRBV5-1 and TRBJ2-7; 10 positions agree with TRBD1. The trim removed 5 bases at V and 0 bases at J, leaving 8 bases unmatched. CDR1 and CDR2 from the germline V gene are SGHRS and YFSETQ. CDR3 length: 16 residues.

This clonotype came up a few times. V gene TRBV5-8 combines with J gene TRBJ2-3, with D perhaps matching TRBD1 (6 bases). Germline CDR1 and CDR2: SGHTS and YDEGEE. The CDR3 runs 15 residues. Trimming removed 2 bases from V and 1 base from J, with 11 bases in between. The chain's CDR3 is CASSFGYRGTDTQYF. For the CDR3, the DNA is TGTGCCAGCAGCTTTGGCTACAGGGGCACAGATACGCAGTATTTT.

This clonotype showed up just a few times. The gene calls are TRBV11-1 and TRBJ2-1, with TRBD2 matching over 13 bases. The length of the CDR3 is 16 residues. V lost 5 bases, J lost 6 bases, and 7 bases stayed unmatched. From germline, CDR1 is SGHAT and CDR2 FQDESV (reference sequence). The CDR3 DNA follows: TGTGCCAGCAGCCGCGGGACTAGCGGGGCCCTCAATGAGCAGTTCTTC. It translates to CASSRGTSGALNEQFF. Supplemented by reference TRBV11-1 and TRBJ2-1, the full variable domain reads EAEVAQSPRYKITEKSQAVAFWCDPISGHATLYWYRQILGQGPELLVQFQDESVVDDSQLPKDRFSAERLKGVDSTLKIQPAELGDSAMYLCASSRGTSGALNEQFFGPGTRLTVL.

This clonotype was recorded once. At one of its ends the junction is not consistent with the germline gene, which may arise from a read error. The genes are TRBV2 and TRBJ2-5; tentatively, D is TRBD2 (5 bases). This CDR3 comprises 16 residues. Per the germline V gene, CDR1 is SNHLY and CDR2 is FYNNEI. The CDR3 loop is CASSGTSPLFGETKYF. The CDR3 nucleotides read TGTGCCAGCAGTGGGACTTCGCCGTTGTTCGGGGAGACCAAGTACTTC. The full variable domain, in which reference TRBV2 and TRBJ2-5 provide the parts outside the CDR3, is EPEVTQTPSHQVTQMGQEVILRCVPISNHLYFYWYRQILGQKVEFLVSFYNNEISEKSEIFDDQFSVERPDGSNFTLKIRSTKLEDSAMYFCASSGTSPLFGETKYFGPGTRLLVL.

The CDR3 spells CASSFGQGEAFF. The DNA for the CDR3 is TGTGCCAGCAGCTTTGGACAGGGTGAAGCTTTCTTT. J is TRBJ1-1 and V is TRBV5-8, with 8 bases fitting TRBD1. Germline V lookup: CDR1 SGHTS, CDR2 YDEGEE. The CDR3 length is 12 residues. Trimming cost V 2 bases and J 7 bases; bases outside gene matches: 1.

V gene TRBV15 combines with J gene TRBJ2-2, with D possibly matching TRBD2 (7 bases). CDR3 length: 16 amino acids. Looked up from germline, CDR1 is LNHNV and CDR2 is YYDKDF (reference sequence). V was shortened by 1 base and J by 5 bases, with 14 bases between the two germline ends. Here the CDR3 DNA reads TGTGCCACCAGCAGAGGGGCGGGGGCCTATACCGGGGAGCTGTTTTTT. It specifies CATSRGAGAYTGELFF.

This clonotype showed up many times. The V gene is TRBV28, the J gene TRBJ2-7; the D gene is possibly TRBD1 (5 bases). Trimming pared 5 bases from V and 5 bases from J, leaving 19 bases between. The CDR3 covers 15 residues. Germline CDR1 reads MDHEN; CDR2 reads SYDVKM. CDR3 sequence reads: CASSLGAAGIDEQYF. For the CDR3, the DNA is TGTGCCAGCAGTCTTGGGGCGGCAGGGATCGACGAGCAGTACTTC. The full variable domain, in which reference TRBV28 and TRBJ2-7 provide the parts outside the CDR3, is DVKVTQSSRYLVKRTGEKVFLECVQDMDHENMFWYRQDPGLGLRLIYFSYDVKMKEKGDIPEGYSVSREKKERFSLILESASTNQTSMYLCASSLGAAGIDEQYFGPGTRLTVT.

V and J are TRBV4-3 and TRBJ2-1, with TRBD1 as a possible D gene (5 bases). In germline, CDR1 is LGHNA, CDR2 YSLEER. The CDR3 extends over 16 amino acids. V gave up 0 bases and J gave up 4 bases, with 13 bases separating them. The CDR3 reads CASSQEDGGHYNEQFF. DNA for the CDR3: TGCGCCAGCAGCCAAGAGGACGGCGGACATTACAATGAGCAGTTCTTC.

The chain couples TRBV20-1 to TRBJ2-3, with D perhaps matching TRBD1 or TRBD2 (5 bases each). This CDR3 spans 14 amino acids. V dropped 0 bases and J dropped 4 bases, with 11 bases sitting between them. Per the germline V gene, CDR1 is DFQATT and CDR2 is SNEGSKA (reference sequence). This CDR3 is CSARDAVGADTQYF. The CDR3 coding sequence is TGCAGTGCTAGAGATGCAGTGGGGGCAGATACGCAGTATTTT.

A few counts support this clonotype. The chain joins TRBV4-3 to TRBJ2-6, with D perhaps TRBD1 or TRBD2 (6 bases each). This CDR3 comprises 14 residues. V gave up 11 bases and J gave up 0 bases, with 11 bases separating them. The germline V gene has CDR1 LGHNA and CDR2 YSLEER. CDR3 coding DNA: TGCGCCGCCGGGGGCTACTCTGGGGCCAACGTCCTGACTTTC. It yields the protein CAAGGYSGANVLTF.